The T cell receptor (beta chain) under discussion was sequenced for a study of shared clonotypes between healthy human individuals. Sorted-subset replicate PCR reactions were performed with 150 to 200 ng DNA, corresponding to tens of thousands of T cell genomes. Some clones are missing from TCRdb's copy, which holds only in-frame ones; the method was immunoSEQ multiplex PCR. The table has around 2.1 million clones, under 97% seen once. A note on this clone: This same CDR3 is encoded by further DNA sequences in the sample.

V was trimmed by 5 bases and J by 3 bases, leaving 9 bases between them. The CDR3 loop spans 13 amino acids. The germline CDR1 and CDR2 sequences are SGHRS and YFSETQ. The source material was naive CD4+ T cells sorted from blood. As for subset: CD45RA+ positively selected. The clonotype originates from a man younger than 35 in good health. V is TRBV5-1 and J is TRBJ1-5; D remains ambiguous. The CDR3 sequence: CASSLDLNQPQHF. CDR3 in DNA: TGCGCCAGCAGTCTGGACCTCAATCAGCCCCAGCATTTT.